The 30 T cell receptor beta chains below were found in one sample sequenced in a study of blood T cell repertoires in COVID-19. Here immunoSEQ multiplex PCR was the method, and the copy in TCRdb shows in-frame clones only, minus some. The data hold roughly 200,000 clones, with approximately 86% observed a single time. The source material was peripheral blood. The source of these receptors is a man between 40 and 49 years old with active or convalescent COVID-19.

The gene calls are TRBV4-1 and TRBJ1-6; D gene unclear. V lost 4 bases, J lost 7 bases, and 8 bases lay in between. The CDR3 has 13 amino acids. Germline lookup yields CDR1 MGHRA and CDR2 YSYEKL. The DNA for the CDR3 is TGCGCCAGCAGCCTCGGTCCGAATTCACCCCTCCACTTT. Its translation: CASSLGPNSPLHF.

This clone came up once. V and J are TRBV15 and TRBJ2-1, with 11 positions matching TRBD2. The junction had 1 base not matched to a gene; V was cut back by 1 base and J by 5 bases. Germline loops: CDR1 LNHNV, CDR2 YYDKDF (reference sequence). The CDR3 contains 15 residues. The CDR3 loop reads CATSRVAGGNNEQFF. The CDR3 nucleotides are TGTGCCACCAGCAGAGTAGCGGGGGGGAACAATGAGCAGTTCTTC.

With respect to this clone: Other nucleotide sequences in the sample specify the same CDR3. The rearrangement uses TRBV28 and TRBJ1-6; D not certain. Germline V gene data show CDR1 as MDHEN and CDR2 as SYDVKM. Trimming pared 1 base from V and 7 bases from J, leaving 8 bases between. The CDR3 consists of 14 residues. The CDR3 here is CASSLSGRNSPLHF. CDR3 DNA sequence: TGTGCCAGCAGTTTATCCGGGAGGAATTCACCCCTCCACTTT. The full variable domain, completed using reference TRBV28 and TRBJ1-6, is DVKVTQSSRYLVKRTGEKVFLECVQDMDHENMFWYRQDPGLGLRLIYFSYDVKMKEKGDIPEGYSVSREKKERFSLILESASTNQTSMYLCASSLSGRNSPLHFGNGTRLTVT.

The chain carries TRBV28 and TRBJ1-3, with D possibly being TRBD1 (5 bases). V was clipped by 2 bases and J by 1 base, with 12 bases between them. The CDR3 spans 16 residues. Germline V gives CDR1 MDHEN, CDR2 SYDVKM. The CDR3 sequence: CASSLGGGTSGNTIYF. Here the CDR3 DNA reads TGTGCCAGCAGTTTAGGGGGGGGAACGTCTGGAAACACCATATATTTT.

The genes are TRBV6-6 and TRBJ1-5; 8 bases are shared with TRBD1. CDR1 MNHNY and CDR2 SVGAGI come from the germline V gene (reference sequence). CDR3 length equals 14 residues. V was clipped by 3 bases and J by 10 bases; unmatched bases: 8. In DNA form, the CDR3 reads TGTGCCAGCAGTTATGGGACAGGCATGGAACCCCAGCATTTT. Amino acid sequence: CASSYGTGMEPQHF.

The DNA for the CDR3 is TGCAGCGCCCGAGGAGGGTTTAGCGGGGAGCTGTTTTTT. This encodes CSARGGFSGELFF. The rearrangement joins TRBV29-1 to TRBJ2-2, with D possibly matching TRBD2 (6 bases). Trimming pared 7 bases from V and 7 bases from J, leaving 16 bases between. The CDR3 runs 13 residues. Per the germline V gene, CDR1 is SQVTM and CDR2 is ANQGSEA.

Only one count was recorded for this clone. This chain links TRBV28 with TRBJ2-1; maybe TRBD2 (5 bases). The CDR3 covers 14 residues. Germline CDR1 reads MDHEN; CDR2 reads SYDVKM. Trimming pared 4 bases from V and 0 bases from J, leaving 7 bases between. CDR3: CASSSGYSYNEQFF. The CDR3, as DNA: TGTGCCAGCAGTTCGGGGTACTCCTACAATGAGCAGTTCTTC.

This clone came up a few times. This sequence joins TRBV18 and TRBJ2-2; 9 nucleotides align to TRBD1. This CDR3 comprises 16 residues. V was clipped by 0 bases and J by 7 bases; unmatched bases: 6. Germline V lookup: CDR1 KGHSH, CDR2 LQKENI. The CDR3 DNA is TGTGCCAGCTCACCACCCGAGACAGGGGGAATCGGGGAGCTGTTTTTT. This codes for CASSPPETGGIGELFF.

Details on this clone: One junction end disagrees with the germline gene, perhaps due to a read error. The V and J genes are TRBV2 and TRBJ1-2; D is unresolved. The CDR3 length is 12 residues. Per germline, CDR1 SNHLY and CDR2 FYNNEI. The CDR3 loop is CASSEGANGYTF. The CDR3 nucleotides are TGTGCCAGCAGCGAAGGAGCTAATGGCTACACCTTC.

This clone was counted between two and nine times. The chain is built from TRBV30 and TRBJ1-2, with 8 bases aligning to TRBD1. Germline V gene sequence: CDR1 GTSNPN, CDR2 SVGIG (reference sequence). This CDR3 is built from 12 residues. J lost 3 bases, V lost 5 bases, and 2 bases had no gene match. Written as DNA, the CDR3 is TGTGCCTGGGAGGACAGGGACTATGGCTACACCTTC. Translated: CAWEDRDYGYTF.

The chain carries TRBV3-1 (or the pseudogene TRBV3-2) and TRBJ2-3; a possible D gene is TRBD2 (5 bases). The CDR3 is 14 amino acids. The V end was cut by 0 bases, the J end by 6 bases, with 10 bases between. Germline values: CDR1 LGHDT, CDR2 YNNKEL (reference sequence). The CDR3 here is CASSQDLPGDTQYF. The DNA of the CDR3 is TGTGCCAGCAGCCAAGATTTACCGGGGGATACGCAGTATTTT.

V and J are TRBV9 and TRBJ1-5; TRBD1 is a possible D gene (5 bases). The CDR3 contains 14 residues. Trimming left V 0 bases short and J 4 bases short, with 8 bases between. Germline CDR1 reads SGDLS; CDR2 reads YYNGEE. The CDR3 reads CASSVGTLNQPQHF. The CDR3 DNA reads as TGTGCCAGCAGCGTAGGGACACTTAATCAGCCCCAGCATTTT.

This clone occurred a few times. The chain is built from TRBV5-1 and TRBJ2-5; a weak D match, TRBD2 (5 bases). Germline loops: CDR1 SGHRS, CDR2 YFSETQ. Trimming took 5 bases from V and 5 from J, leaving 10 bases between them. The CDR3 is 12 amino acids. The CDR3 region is CASRDSLETQYF. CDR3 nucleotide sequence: TGCGCCAGCAGGGACTCCTTGGAGACCCAGTACTTC.

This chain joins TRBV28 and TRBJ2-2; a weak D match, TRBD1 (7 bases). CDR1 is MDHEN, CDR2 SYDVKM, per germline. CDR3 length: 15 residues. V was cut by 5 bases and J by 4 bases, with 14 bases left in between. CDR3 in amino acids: CASSPPQGGTGELFF. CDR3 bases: TGTGCCAGCAGTCCCCCCCAGGGGGGCACCGGGGAGCTGTTTTTT.

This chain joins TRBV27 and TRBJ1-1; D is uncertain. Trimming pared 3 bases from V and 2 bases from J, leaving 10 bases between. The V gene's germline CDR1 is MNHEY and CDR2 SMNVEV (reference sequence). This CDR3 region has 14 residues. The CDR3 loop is CASSLGDINTEAFF. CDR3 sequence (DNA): TGTGCCAGCAGTTTGGGTGACATTAACACTGAAGCTTTCTTT.

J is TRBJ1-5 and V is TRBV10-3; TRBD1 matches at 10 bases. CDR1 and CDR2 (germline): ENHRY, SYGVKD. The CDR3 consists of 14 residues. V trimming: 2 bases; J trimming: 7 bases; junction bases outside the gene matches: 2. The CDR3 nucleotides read TGTGCCATCAGTGAGGGGGACAGGGGCCAGCCCCAGCATTTT. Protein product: CAISEGDRGQPQHF.

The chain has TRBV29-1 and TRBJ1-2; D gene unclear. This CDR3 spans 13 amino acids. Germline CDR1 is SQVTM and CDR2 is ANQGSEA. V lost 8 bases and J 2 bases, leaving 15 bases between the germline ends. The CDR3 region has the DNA TGCAGCTTTGGTGTGGGCTTGAACTATGGCTACACCTTC. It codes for CSFGVGLNYGYTF. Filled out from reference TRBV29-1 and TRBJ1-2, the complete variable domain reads SAVISQKPSRDICQRGTSLTIQCQVDSQVTMMFWYRQQPGQSLTLIATANQGSEATYESGFVIDKFPISRPNLTFSTLTVSNMSPEDSSIYLCSFGVGLNYGYTFGSGTRLTVV.

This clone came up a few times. CDR3 amino acids: CASSQDWSSGNTIYF. The DNA for the CDR3 is TGTGCCAGCAGCCAAGATTGGAGCTCTGGAAACACCATATATTTT. The gene calls are TRBV4-2 and TRBJ1-3; unclear D gene. Trimming pared 0 bases from V and 0 bases from J, leaving 6 bases between. Looked up from germline, CDR1 is LGHNA and CDR2 is YNFKEQ. The CDR3 extends over 15 amino acids.

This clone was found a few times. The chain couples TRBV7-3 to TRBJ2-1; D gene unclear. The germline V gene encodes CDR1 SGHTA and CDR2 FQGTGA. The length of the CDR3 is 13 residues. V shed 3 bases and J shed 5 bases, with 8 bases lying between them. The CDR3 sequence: CASSFSQNNEQFF. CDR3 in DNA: TGTGCCAGCAGCTTTAGTCAAAACAATGAGCAGTTCTTC.

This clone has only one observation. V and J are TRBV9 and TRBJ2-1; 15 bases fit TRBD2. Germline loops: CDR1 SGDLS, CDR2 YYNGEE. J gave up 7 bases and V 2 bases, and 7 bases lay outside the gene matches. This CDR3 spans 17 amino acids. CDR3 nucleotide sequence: TGTGCCAGCAGCGTGTCCGGGACTAGCGGGGGGTTAAATGAGCAGTTCTTC. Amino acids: CASSVSGTSGGLNEQFF.

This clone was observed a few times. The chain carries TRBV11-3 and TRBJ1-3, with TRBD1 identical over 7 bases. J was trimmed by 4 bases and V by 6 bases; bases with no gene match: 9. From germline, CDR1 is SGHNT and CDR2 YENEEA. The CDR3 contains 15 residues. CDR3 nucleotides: TGTGCCAGCAGTCAGACAGGGACTTCGGGAAACACCATATATTTT. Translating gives CASSQTGTSGNTIYF.

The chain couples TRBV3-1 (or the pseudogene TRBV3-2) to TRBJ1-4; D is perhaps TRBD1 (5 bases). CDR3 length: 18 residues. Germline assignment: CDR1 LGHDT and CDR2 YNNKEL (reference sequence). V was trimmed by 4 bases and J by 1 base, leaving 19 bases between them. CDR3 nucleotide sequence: TGTGCCAGCAGCCCGCTTTGGGGTCGCGGGGGAACTAATGAAAAACTGTTTTTT. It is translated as CASSPLWGRGGTNEKLFF.

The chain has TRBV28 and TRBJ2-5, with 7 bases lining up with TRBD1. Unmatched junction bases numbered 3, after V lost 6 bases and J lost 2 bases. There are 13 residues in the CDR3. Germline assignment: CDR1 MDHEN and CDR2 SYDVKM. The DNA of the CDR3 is TGTGCCAGCAGACGGGACAGACAAGAGACCCAGTACTTC. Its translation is CASRRDRQETQYF.

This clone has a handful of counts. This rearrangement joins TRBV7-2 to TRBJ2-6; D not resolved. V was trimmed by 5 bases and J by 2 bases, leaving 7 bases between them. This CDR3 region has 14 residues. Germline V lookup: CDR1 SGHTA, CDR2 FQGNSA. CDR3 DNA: TGTGCCAGCAGCCCTCTTGCTGGGGCCAACGTCCTGACTTTC. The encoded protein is CASSPLAGANVLTF.

CDR3 amino acids: CASSDRWTQYF. CDR3 sequence (DNA): TGTGCCAGCAGTGACAGGTGGACGCAGTATTTT. The rearrangement joins TRBV2 to TRBJ2-3; D ambiguous. CDR3 size: 11 residues. The germline V and J ends were trimmed by 3 bases and 9 bases, with 7 bases remaining between them. CDR1 is SNHLY and CDR2 is FYNNEI in the germline V gene.

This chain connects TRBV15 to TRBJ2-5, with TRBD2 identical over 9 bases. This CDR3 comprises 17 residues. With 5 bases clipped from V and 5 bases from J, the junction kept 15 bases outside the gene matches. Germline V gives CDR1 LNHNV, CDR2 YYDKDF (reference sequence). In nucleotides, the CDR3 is TGTGCCACCAGCGCAGGATCCACAGCGGGGGGTTTTGAGACCCAGTACTTC. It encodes CATSAGSTAGGFETQYF.

CDR3 residues: CASSSVQDYNSPLHF. CDR3 DNA: TGTGCCAGCAGCTCCGTGCAGGACTATAATTCACCCCTCCACTTT. The chain employs TRBV5-6 and TRBJ1-6; the D is unclear. V was trimmed by 3 bases and J by 3 bases, leaving 10 bases between them. The germline CDR1 and CDR2 sequences are SGHDT and YYEEEE. The CDR3 is made up of 15 amino acids. Drawing the rest from reference TRBV5-6 and TRBJ1-6, the complete variable domain is DAGVTQSPTHLIKTRGQQVTLRCSPKSGHDTVSWYQQALGQGPQFIFQYYEEEERQRGNFPDRFSGHQFPNYSSELNVNALLLGDSALYLCASSSVQDYNSPLHFGNGTRLTVT.

The CDR3 protein is CASSTSTGEGTEAFF. The CDR3 nucleotides are TGCGCCAGCAGCACGTCGACGGGGGAGGGCACTGAAGCTTTCTTT. The V call is TRBV5-1, the J call TRBJ1-1; D perhaps matches TRBD1 (5 bases). The V end was cut by 4 bases, the J end by 4 bases, with 17 bases between. The CDR3 covers 15 residues. CDR1 is SGHRS, CDR2 YFSETQ, per germline.

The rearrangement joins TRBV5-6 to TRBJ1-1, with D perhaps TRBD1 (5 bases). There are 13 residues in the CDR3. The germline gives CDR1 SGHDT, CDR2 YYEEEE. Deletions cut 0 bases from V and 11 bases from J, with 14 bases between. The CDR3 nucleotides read TGTGCCAGCAGCTTGGCCTCTTCAGGGAGGGCTTTCTTT. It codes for CASSLASSGRAFF.

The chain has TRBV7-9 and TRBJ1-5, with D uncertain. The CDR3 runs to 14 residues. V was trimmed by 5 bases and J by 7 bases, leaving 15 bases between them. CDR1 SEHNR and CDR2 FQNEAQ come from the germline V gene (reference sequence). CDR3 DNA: TGTGCCAGCAGCGCACTGGGTCAGGAACAGCCCCAGCATTTT. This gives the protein CASSALGQEQPQHF.